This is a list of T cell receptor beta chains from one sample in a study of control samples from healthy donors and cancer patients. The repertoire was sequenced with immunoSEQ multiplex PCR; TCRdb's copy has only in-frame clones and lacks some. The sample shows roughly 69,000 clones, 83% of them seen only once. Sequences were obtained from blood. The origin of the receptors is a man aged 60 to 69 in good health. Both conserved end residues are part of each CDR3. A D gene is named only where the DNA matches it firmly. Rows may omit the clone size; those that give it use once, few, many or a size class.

CDR3: CASTPGHLYGYTF
DNA: TGTGCCAGCACCCCCGGACACCTCTATGGCTACACCTTC
J: TRBJ1-2
size: NA
D: NA
V: TRBV28

CDR3: CASSLYPGGASTDTQYF
DNA: TGTGCCAGCAGCTTATACCCGGGGGGTGCTAGCACAGATACGCAGTATTTT
J: TRBJ2-3
size: NA
D: TRBD2
V: TRBV7-8

CDR3: CASSLIAGPYEQYF
DNA: TGTGCCAGCAGTTTAATAGCGGGACCCTACGAGCAGTACTTC
J: TRBJ2-7
size: few
D: TRBD2
V: TRBV28

CDR3: CASSDVGQGVIEGKLFF
DNA: TGTGCCAGCAGTGACGTGGGACAGGGGGTGATCGAAGGAAAACTGTTTTTT
J: TRBJ1-4
size: NA
D: TRBD1
V: TRBV6-1

CDR3: CASSAQGTGTADTQYF
DNA: TGTGCCAGCAGCGCCCAGGGGACAGGGACCGCAGATACGCAGTATTTT
J: TRBJ2-3
size: NA
D: TRBD1
V: TRBV7-2

CDR3: CASSLSARSYGYTF
DNA: TGTGCCAGCAGTTTGTCGGCCAGAAGTTATGGCTACACCTTC
J: TRBJ1-2
size: NA
D: NA
V: TRBV27

CDR3: CANLPWDTQYF
DNA: TGTGCCAACCTACCTTGGGATACGCAGTATTTT
J: TRBJ2-3
size: few
D: NA
V: TRBV12-3/TRBV12-4

CDR3: CASSPWDGYYEQYF
DNA: TGTGCCAGCAGTCCCTGGGACGGATACTACGAGCAGTACTTC
J: TRBJ2-7
size: few
D: NA
V: TRBV27

CDR3: CASSLSGSTDTQYF
DNA: TGTGCCAGCAGCTTAAGCGGCAGCACAGATACGCAGTATTTT
J: TRBJ2-3
size: NA
D: NA
V: TRBV7-9

CDR3: CASSPGTSGRAGNEQFF
DNA: TGTGCCAGCAGCCCCGGGACTAGCGGGAGGGCCGGGAATGAGCAGTTCTTC
J: TRBJ2-1
size: NA
D: TRBD2
V: TRBV3-1/TRBV3-2

CDR3: CAWSVRGGTEAFF
DNA: TGTGCCTGGAGTGTACGGGGGGGCACTGAAGCTTTCTTT
J: TRBJ1-1
size: few
D: NA
V: TRBV30

CDR3: CASSPDRGNEKLFF
DNA: TGTGCCAGCAGCCCAGACAGGGGTAATGAAAAACTGTTTTTT
J: TRBJ1-4
size: once
D: TRBD1
V: TRBV7-9

CDR3: CASSAQGDVGVGTQYF
DNA: TGTGCCAGCAGCGCCCAAGGGGACGTCGGTGTAGGGACCCAGTACTTC
J: TRBJ2-5
size: NA
D: NA
V: TRBV9

CDR3: CASSLARTGVNIQYF
DNA: TGTGCCAGCAGCCTTGCTCGGACGGGGGTGAACATTCAGTACTTC
J: TRBJ2-4
size: NA
D: NA
V: TRBV7-9

CDR3: CASSGKTGATNEKLFF
DNA: TGCGCCAGCAGCGGAAAGACAGGAGCAACTAATGAAAAACTGTTTTTT
J: TRBJ1-4
size: NA
D: NA
V: TRBV5-1

CDR3: CASSSGLAGLYEQFF
DNA: TGTGCCAGCAGCTCAGGACTAGCGGGGCTCTATGAGCAGTTCTTC
J: TRBJ2-1
size: NA
D: TRBD2
V: TRBV5-4

CDR3: CASFTTGSGSYEQYF
DNA: TGTGCCAGTTTCACTACAGGGTCGGGCTCCTACGAGCAGTACTTC
J: TRBJ2-7
size: NA
D: NA
V: TRBV28

CDR3: CASSGGQGGNGYTF
DNA: TGTGCCAGCAGCGGGGGACAGGGTGGAAACGGCTACACCTTC
J: TRBJ1-2
size: NA
D: TRBD1
V: TRBV6-5

CDR3: CASTAGIVYEQYF
DNA: TGTGCCAGCACTGCGGGGATTGTCTACGAGCAGTACTTC
J: TRBJ2-7
size: NA
D: NA
V: TRBV7-9

CDR3: CASSAQTSNEKLFF
DNA: TGTGCCAGCAGCGCCCAGACATCTAATGAAAAACTGTTTTTT
J: TRBJ1-4
size: NA
D: NA
V: TRBV9

CDR3: CSAAQGYGYTF
DNA: TGCAGTGCTGCACAGGGGTATGGCTACACCTTC
J: TRBJ1-2
size: NA
D: TRBD1
V: TRBV20-1

CDR3: CASIQVNIQYF
DNA: TGTGCCAGCATCCAAGTCAACATTCAGTACTTC
J: TRBJ2-4
size: NA
D: NA
V: TRBV27

CDR3: CASSFTPLGRGEQFF
DNA: TGTGCCAGCAGCTTCACCCCCCTAGGACGGGGGGAGCAGTTCTTC
J: TRBJ2-1
size: NA
D: NA
V: TRBV7-2

CDR3: CASSERASGRGEQFF
DNA: TGTGCCAGCAGTGAAAGGGCTAGCGGGAGGGGAGAGCAGTTCTTC
J: TRBJ2-1
size: NA
D: TRBD2
V: TRBV2

CDR3: CASSVVWSEAFF
DNA: TGTGCCAGCAGTGTGGTTTGGTCTGAAGCTTTCTTT
J: TRBJ1-1
size: few
D: NA
V: TRBV2